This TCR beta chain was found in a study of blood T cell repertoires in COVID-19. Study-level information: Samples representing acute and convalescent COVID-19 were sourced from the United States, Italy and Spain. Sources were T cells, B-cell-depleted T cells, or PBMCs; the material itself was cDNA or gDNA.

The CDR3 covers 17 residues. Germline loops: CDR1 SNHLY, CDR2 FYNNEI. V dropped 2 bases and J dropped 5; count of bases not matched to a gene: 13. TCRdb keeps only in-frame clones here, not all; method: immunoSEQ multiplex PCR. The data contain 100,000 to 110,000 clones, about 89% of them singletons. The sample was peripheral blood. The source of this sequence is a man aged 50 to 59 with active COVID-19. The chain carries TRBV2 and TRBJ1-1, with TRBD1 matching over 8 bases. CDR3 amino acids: CASSEIPSGGAGTEAFF. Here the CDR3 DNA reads TGTGCCAGCAGTGAAATACCCTCAGGGGGCGCGGGTACTGAAGCTTTCTTT.